This T cell receptor (beta chain) was profiled in a study of control samples from healthy donors and cancer patients (dated by TCRdb to about 2020). For this clone: It has no known antigen specificity. No much larger clone is present one base from it, and per-base qualities are unavailable.

Deletion took 6 bases off V and 1 base off J, with a span of 9 bases between the germline ends. CDR3 length: 13 amino acids, cysteine to phenylalanine. Just the 39-base CDR3 DNA is kept, in frame starting at base 1. The germline V gene encodes CDR1 MDHEN and CDR2 SYDVKM. Receptor libraries were prepared by the immunoSEQ multiplex PCR assay. TCRdb took this table from immuneACCESS and kept in-frame rearrangements with V and J called. Such tables lack part of the clones; where checked against another copy, unresolved V genes explain under half of the gap, and the rest is unexplained. A total of under 65,000 clones appear in this sample, 90% of them only once. Approximately 1.2% of the sample goes to the ten largest clones.

Material for sequencing was PBMCs. This clonotype originated in a woman between 45 and 65 years old with colorectal cancer. The rearrangement joined TRBV28 to TRBJ2-5, with the D gene not clear enough to name. The DNA reads TGTGCCAGCAGCCGGGCCTCCCAAGAGACCCAGTACTTC. Its protein is CASSRASQETQYF.